This TCR beta chain was identified in a study of regulatory T cells in long-lasting Graves disease. The overall study: Prior antithyroid drug treatment in newly diagnosed Graves' patients lasted under 3 months. Study-wide results and limits: Results may be inaccurate due to the small sample size. Only peripheral blood was studied, not thyroid tissue.

With iRepertoire HTBI primers and Arm-PCR of CDR3 regions, TCR beta libraries were built. From the multiplex PCR reads, TCRdb called clonotypes with MiXCR, one entry per CDR3 protein. The data hold fewer than 650,000 distinct CDR3 sequences, with around 17% observed a single time. This clonotype was seen only a few times. Its specificity is unknown. Documented time point: newly diagnosed GD, antithyroid drugs for less than 3 months. Researchers made the TCR library from RNA that was extracted from PBMCs. Losses at the gene ends were 6 bases for V and 5 bases for J; bases not matched to a gene: 9. This CDR3 is built from 15 residues. CDR1 is MDHEN, CDR2 SYDVKM, per germline. These data also featured in a second study, about T cells in Graves' hyperthyroidism and ophthalmopathy. Per that paper: The primer set for the first-round RT-PCR of the TCR CDR3 was HTBI.

This TCR was sampled from a woman under 40 with Graves disease. The rearrangement uses TRBV28 and TRBJ1-5; 8 bases match TRBD1. Sequences were derived from peripheral blood mononuclear cells (PBMCs), sampled at new diagnosis, from a patient treated with antithyroid drugs. Here the CDR3 reads CASSMGQARYQPQHF. CDR3 DNA sequence: TGTGCCAGCAGCATGGGACAGGCCCGGTATCAGCCCCAGCATTTT. The full variable domain, its missing parts supplied by reference TRBV28 and TRBJ1-5, is DVKVTQSSRYLVKRTGEKVFLECVQDMDHENMFWYRQDPGLGLRLIYFSYDVKMKEKGDIPEGYSVSREKKERFSLILESASTNQTSMYLCASSMGQARYQPQHFGDGTRLSIL.